This TCR beta chain was identified during a study of blood T cells in healthy people across ages. Study-level background: With template switching, about one barcoded beta molecule was captured per two T cells.

With regard to this clonotype: Its matching antigen is unknown.

It was with a sample-barcoded 5' primer and a J-beta primer mix that a second PCR of about 7 to 12 cycles was run. TCRdb recomputed calls from the 5' RACE reads with MiXCR, one row per CDR3 protein. Seen here are 700,000 to 1,000,000 distinct CDR3 sequences, around two fifths observed once, and the top ten hold about a fifth. Roughly 9.2 milliliters of peripheral blood were drawn from each donor into EDTA-treated tubes. Notes on the study in general: Researchers report that TCR beta diversity correlated strongly with naive T cell percentage. Researchers judged that diversity estimates from one million T cells fell short of true values.

V was pared by 5 bases and J by 3 bases, with 20 bases between. The CDR3 totals 16 residues. Germline V lookup: CDR1 MDHEN, CDR2 SYDVKM. This receptor was identified in a man in his sixties in good health. Input material: blood. This rearrangement joins TRBV28 to TRBJ2-7, with D perhaps matching TRBD2 (6 bases). CDR3 region: CASSLLRDLPYYEQYF. In DNA, the CDR3 is TGTGCCAGCAGTCTCCTTAGGGACTTACCCTACTACGAGCAGTACTTC.